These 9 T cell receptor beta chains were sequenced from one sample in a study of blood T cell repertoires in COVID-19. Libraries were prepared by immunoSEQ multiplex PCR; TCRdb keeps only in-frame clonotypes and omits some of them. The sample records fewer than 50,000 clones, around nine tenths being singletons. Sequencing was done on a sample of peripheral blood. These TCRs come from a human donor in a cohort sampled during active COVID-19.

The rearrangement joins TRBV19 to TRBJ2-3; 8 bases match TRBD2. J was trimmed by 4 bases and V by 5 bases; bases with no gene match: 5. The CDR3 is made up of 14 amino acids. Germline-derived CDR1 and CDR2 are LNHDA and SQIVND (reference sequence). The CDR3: CASSLGLVPDTQYF. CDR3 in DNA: TGTGCCAGTAGTCTGGGACTAGTCCCAGATACGCAGTATTTT.

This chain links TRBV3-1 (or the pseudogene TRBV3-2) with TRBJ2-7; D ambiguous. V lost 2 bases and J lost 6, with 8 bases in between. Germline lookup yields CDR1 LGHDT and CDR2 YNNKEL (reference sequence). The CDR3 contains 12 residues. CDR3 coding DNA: TGTGCCAGCAGCCAACATAGTACCGAGCAGTACTTC. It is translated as CASSQHSTEQYF.

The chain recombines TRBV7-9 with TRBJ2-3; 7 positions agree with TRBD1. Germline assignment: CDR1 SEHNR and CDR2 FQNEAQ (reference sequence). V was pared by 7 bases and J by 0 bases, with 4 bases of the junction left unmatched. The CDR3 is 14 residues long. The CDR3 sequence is CASIRTGSTDTQYF. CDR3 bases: TGTGCCAGCATCAGGACAGGAAGCACAGATACGCAGTATTTT.

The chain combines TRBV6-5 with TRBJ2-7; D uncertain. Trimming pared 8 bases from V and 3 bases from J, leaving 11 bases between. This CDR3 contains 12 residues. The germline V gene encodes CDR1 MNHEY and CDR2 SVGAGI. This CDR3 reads CASHGEFYEQYF. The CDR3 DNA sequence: TGTGCCAGCCATGGAGAATTCTACGAGCAGTACTTC.

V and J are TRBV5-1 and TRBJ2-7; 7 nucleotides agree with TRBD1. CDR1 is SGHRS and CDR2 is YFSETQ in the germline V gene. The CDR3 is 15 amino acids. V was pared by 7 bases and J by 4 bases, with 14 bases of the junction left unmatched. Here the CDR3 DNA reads TGCGCCAGCCCCCCGCAGGGACAGACCTTTTACGAGCAGTACGTC. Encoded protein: CASPPQGQTFYEQYV.

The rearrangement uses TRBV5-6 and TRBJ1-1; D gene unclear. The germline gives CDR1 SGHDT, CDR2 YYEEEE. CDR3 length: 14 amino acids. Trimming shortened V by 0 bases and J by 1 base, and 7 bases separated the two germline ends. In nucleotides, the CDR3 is TGTGCCAGCAGCTTGGTCGGTTCGAACACTGAAGCTTTCTTT. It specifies CASSLVGSNTEAFF. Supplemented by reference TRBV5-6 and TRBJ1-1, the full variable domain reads DAGVTQSPTHLIKTRGQQVTLRCSPKSGHDTVSWYQQALGQGPQFIFQYYEEEERQRGNFPDRFSGHQFPNYSSELNVNALLLGDSALYLCASSLVGSNTEAFFGQGTRLTVV.

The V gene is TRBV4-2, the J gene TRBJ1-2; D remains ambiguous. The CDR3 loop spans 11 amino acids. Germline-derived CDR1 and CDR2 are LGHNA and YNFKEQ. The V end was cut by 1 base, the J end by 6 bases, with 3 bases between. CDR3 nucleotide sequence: TGTGCCAGCAGCCAAGCGGATGGCTACACCTTC. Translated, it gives CASSQADGYTF.

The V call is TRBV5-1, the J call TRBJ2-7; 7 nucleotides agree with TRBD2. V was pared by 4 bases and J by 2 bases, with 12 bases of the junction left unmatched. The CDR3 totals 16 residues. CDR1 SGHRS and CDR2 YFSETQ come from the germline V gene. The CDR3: CASSEGTSEAAYEQYF. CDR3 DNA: TGCGCCAGCAGCGAAGGCACTAGCGAGGCGGCCTACGAGCAGTACTTC.

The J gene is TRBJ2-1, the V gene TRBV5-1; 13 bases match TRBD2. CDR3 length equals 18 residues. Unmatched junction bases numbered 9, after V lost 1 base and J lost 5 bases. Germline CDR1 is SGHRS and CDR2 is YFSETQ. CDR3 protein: CASSLWGLAGQEDNEQFF. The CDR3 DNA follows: TGCGCCAGCAGCTTGTGGGGACTAGCGGGGCAGGAGGACAATGAGCAGTTCTTC. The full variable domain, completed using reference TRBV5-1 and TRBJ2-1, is KAGVTQTPRYLIKTRGQQVTLSCSPISGHRSVSWYQQTPGQGLQFLFEYFSETQRNKGNFPGRFSGRQFSNSRSEMNVSTLELGDSALYLCASSLWGLAGQEDNEQFFGPGTRLTVL.